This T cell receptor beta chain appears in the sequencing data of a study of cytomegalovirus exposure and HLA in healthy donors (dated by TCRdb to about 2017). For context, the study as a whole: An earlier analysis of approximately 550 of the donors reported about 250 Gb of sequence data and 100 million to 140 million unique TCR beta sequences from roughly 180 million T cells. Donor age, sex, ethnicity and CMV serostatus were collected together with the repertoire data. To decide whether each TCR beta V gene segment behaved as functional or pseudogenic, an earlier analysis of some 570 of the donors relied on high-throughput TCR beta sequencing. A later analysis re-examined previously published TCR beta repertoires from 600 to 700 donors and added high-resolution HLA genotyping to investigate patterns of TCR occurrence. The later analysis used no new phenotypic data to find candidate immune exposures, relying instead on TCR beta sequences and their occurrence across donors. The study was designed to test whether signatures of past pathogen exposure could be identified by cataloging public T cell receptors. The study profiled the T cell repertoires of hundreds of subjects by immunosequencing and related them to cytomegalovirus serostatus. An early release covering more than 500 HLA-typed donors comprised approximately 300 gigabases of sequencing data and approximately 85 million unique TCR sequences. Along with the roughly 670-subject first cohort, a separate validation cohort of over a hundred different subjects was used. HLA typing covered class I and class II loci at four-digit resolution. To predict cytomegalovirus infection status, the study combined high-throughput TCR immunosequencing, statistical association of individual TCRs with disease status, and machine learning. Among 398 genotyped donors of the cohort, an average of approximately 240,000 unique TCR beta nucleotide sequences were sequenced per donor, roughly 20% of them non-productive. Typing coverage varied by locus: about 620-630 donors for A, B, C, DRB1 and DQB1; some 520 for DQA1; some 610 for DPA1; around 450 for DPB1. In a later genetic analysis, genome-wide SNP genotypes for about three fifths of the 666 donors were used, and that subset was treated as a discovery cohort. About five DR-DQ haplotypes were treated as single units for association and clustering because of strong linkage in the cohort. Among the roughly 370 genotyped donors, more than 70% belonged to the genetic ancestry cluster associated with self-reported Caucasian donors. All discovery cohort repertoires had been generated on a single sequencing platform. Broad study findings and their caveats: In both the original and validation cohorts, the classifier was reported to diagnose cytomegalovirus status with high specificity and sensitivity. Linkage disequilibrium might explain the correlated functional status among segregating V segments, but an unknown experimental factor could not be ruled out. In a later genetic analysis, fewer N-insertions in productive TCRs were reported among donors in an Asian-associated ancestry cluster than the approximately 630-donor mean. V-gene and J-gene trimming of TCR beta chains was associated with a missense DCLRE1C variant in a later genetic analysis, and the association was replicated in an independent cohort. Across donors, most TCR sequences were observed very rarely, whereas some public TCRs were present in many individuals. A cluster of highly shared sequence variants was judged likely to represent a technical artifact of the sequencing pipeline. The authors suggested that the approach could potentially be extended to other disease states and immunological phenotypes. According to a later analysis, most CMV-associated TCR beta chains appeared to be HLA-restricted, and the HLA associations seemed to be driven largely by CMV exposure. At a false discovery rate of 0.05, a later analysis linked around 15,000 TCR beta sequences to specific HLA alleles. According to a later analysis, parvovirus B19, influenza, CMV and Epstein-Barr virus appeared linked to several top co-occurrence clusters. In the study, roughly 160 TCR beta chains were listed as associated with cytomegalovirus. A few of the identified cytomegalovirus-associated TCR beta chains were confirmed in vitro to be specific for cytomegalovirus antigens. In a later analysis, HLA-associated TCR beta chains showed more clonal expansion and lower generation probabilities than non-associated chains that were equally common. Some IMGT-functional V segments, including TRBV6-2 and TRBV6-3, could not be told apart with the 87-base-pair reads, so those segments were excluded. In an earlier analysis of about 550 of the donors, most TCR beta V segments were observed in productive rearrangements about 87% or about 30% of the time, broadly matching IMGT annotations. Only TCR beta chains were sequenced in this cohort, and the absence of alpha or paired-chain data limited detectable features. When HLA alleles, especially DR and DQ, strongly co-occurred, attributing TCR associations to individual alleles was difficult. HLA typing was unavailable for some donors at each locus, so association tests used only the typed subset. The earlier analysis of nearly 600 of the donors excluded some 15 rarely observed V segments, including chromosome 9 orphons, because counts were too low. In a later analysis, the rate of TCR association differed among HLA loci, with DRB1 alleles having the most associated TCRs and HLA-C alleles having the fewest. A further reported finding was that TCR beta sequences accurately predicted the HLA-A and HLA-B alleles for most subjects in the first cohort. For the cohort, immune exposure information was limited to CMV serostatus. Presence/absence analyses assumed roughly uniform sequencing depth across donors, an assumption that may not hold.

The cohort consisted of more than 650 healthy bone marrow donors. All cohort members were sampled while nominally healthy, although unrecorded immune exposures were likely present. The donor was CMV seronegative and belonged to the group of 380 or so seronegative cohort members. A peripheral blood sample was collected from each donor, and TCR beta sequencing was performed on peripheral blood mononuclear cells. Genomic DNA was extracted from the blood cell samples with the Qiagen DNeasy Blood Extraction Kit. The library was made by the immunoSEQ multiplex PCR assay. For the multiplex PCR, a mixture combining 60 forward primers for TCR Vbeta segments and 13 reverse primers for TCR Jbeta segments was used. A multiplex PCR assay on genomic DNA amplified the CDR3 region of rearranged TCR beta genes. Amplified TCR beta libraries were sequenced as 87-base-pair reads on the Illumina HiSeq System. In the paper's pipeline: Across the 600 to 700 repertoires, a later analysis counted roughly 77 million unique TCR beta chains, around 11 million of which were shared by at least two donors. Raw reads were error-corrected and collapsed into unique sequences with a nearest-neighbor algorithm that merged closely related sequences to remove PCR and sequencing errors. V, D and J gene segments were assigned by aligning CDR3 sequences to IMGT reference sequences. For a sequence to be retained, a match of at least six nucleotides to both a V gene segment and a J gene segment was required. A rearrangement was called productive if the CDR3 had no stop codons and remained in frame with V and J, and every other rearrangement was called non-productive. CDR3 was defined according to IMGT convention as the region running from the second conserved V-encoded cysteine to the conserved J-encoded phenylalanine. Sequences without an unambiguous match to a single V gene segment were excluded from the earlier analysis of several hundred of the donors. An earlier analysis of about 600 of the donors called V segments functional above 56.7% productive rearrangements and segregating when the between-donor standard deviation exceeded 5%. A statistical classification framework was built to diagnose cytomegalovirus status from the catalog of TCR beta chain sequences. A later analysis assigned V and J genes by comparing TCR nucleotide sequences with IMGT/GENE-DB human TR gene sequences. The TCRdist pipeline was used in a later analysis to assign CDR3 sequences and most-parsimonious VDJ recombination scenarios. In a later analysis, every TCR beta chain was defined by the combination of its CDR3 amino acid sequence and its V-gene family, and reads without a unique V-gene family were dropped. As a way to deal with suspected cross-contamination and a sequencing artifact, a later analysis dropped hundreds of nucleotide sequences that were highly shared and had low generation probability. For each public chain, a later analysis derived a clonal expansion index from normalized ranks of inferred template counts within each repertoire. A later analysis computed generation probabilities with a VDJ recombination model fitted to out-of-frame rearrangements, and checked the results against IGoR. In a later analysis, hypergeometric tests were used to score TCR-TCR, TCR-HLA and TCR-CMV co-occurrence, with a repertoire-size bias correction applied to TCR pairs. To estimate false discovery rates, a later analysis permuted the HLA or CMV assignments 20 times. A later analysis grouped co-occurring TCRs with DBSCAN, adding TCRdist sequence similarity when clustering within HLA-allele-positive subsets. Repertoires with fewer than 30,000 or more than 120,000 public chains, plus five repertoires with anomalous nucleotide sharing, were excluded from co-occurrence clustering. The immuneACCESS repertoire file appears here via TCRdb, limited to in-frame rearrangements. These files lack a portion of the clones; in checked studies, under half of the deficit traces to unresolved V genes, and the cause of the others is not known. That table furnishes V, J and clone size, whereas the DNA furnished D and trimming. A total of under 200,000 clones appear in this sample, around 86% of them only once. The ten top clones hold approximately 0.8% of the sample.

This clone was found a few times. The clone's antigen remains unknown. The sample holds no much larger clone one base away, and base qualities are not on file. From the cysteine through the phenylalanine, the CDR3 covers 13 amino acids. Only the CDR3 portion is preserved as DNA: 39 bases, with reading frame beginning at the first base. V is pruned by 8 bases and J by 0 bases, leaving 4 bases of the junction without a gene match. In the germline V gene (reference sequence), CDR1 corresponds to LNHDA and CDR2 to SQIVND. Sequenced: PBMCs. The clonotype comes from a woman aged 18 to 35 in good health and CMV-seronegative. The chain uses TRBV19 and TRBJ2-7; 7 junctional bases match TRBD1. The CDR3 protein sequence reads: CASGQEISYEQYF. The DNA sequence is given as TGTGCCAGTGGACAGGAGATCTCCTACGAGCAGTACTTC.